This TCR beta chain was observed in a study of OX40 agonist ivuxolimab in advanced cancers. TCRdb's copy holds only in-frame clones and misses some; the assay was immunoSEQ multiplex PCR. This table has 20,000 to 25,000 clones, around 84% appearing once. The material sequenced was CD4+ or CD8+ T cells sorted from blood, taken in a trial of the OX40 agonist ivuxolimab. The source is an adult with an advanced solid tumor such as melanoma, head and neck, liver or kidney cancer.

This chain's CDR3 is CASSEESSGSYEQYF. CDR3 DNA sequence: TGTGCCAGCAGTGAGGAGTCTAGCGGTTCCTACGAGCAGTACTTC. The chain recombines TRBV6-1 with TRBJ2-7, with TRBD2 identical over 7 bases. From germline, CDR1 is MNHNS and CDR2 SASEGT. The trim removed 3 bases at V and 1 base at J, leaving 6 bases unmatched. CDR3 size: 15 residues.